A single sample is the source of the 32 T cell receptor beta chains below, sequenced in a study of cytomegalovirus exposure and HLA in healthy donors. A multiplex PCR was run with 60 Vbeta primers and 13 Jbeta primers. The assay was immunoSEQ multiplex PCR, and TCRdb's table has in-frame clones only and misses some. The table has roughly 55,000 clones, 65% to 80% seen once. The sample taken for sequencing was PBMCs. The receptors derive from a man between 35 and 55 years old in good health and CMV-seropositive.

The gene calls are TRBV7-2 and TRBJ2-1, with D possibly being TRBD2 (7 bases). The germline CDR1 and CDR2 sequences are SGHTA and FQGNSA. V shed 7 bases and J shed 4 bases, with 17 bases lying between them. There are 15 residues in the CDR3. CDR3 in DNA: TGTGCCAGCATTAGGGGGGGACCCACTTACAATGAGCAGTTCTTC. Amino acids: CASIRGGPTYNEQFF.

J is TRBJ2-5 and V is TRBV7-9; D is perhaps TRBD2 (5 bases). The germline CDR1 and CDR2 sequences are SEHNR and FQNEAQ (reference sequence). Trimming left V 6 bases short and J 5 bases short, with 16 bases between. The CDR3 contains 14 residues. CDR3: CASSFPGWTETQYF. The CDR3 DNA follows: TGTGCCAGCAGTTTCCCGGGGTGGACGGAGACCCAGTACTTC.

Points on this clone: In the same sample, other DNA sequences code for this CDR3. The chain links TRBV2 to TRBJ2-2; D is uncertain. V shed 4 bases and J shed 1 base, with 7 bases lying between them. The CDR3 has 14 amino acids. Per the germline V gene, CDR1 is SNHLY and CDR2 is FYNNEI. The CDR3 loop is CASSVSGNTGELFF. CDR3 nucleotides: TGTGCCAGCAGTGTTTCGGGGAACACCGGGGAGCTGTTTTTT.

This rearrangement joins TRBV6-5 to TRBJ2-7, with a possible D match to TRBD1 (5 bases). Germline assignment: CDR1 MNHEY and CDR2 SVGAGI. V was cut by 7 bases and J by 1 base, with 11 bases left in between. The CDR3 runs 13 residues. The DNA of the CDR3 is TGTGCCAGCACTAAAGCAGGGTCCTACGAGCAGTACTTC. Its protein is CASTKAGSYEQYF.

This clone was seen only a few times. The chain combines TRBV2 with TRBJ1-1; D perhaps matches TRBD1 (5 bases). Trimming removed 7 bases from V and 5 bases from J, with 17 bases in between. The length of the CDR3 is 14 residues. CDR1 and CDR2 (germline): SNHLY, FYNNEI. CDR3 sequence reads: CASKGGRAGTEAFF. The CDR3 bases are TGTGCCAGCAAAGGAGGCAGGGCGGGGACTGAAGCTTTCTTT. Full variable domain (missing parts from reference TRBV2 and TRBJ1-1): EPEVTQTPSHQVTQMGQEVILRCVPISNHLYFYWYRQILGQKVEFLVSFYNNEISEKSEIFDDQFSVERPDGSNFTLKIRSTKLEDSAMYFCASKGGRAGTEAFFGQGTRLTVV.

This clone was seen a handful of times. The V and J genes are TRBV10-2 and TRBJ1-4; TRBD1 agrees at 9 bases. The V segment lost 6 bases and the J segment 5 bases; nucleotides outside the gene matches: 4. The CDR3 consists of 14 residues. Looked up from germline, CDR1 is WSHSY and CDR2 is SAAADI. The CDR3 DNA reads TGCGCCAGCAGGGGACAGGGAGAGAATGAAAAACTGTTTTTT. The encoded protein is CASRGQGENEKLFF.

The chain employs TRBV9 and TRBJ1-1; TRBD1 agrees at 7 bases. Trimming cost V 4 bases and J 10 bases; bases outside gene matches: 16. CDR1 is SGDLS, CDR2 YYNGEE, per germline. CDR3 length: 15 amino acids. This CDR3 is CASSSGTAITFGAFF. The CDR3 coding sequence is TGTGCCAGCAGCTCCGGGACAGCCATTACATTTGGAGCTTTCTTT.

This clone was detected once. This rearrangement joins TRBV29-1 to TRBJ2-3; maybe TRBD2 (5 bases). Germline CDR1 reads SQVTM; CDR2 reads ANQGSEA. The CDR3 covers 12 residues. Trimming took 1 base from V and 6 from J, leaving 8 bases between them. Here the CDR3 reads CSVEARRDTQYF. The CDR3 nucleotides are TGCAGCGTTGAAGCCCGGAGGGATACGCAGTATTTT.

The chain links TRBV6-5 to TRBJ1-5; TRBD1 is a possible D gene (6 bases). This CDR3 has 15 amino acids. Trimming removed 5 bases at V and 2 bases at J, with 13 bases between. From germline, CDR1 is MNHEY and CDR2 SVGAGI. The DNA of the CDR3 is TGTGCCAGCAGTCTAGGGGGAGGGGGCAATCAGCCCCAGCATTTT. Its protein is CASSLGGGGNQPQHF.

The chain recombines TRBV2 with TRBJ1-1; D is unresolved. The length of the CDR3 is 14 residues. Trimming took 5 bases from V and 0 from J, leaving 10 bases between them. Germline V CDR1 and CDR2: SNHLY, FYNNEI. For the CDR3, the DNA is TGTGCCAGCAGTCGAAGAGGGTTGAACACTGAAGCTTTCTTT. Amino acids: CASSRRGLNTEAFF.

The V and J genes are TRBV5-1 and TRBJ1-2; 10 nucleotides match TRBD1. The ends lost 4 bases at V and 8 bases at J; junction bases unmatched: 5. The CDR3 has 13 residues. Germline assignment: CDR1 SGHRS and CDR2 YFSETQ. For the CDR3, the DNA is TGCGCCAGCAGCACAGGGACAGGGGAAGGCTACACCTTC. Residues: CASSTGTGEGYTF.

This clone was seen a few times. The chain is built from TRBV7-8 and TRBJ2-5; D possibly corresponds to TRBD2 (5 bases). The CDR3 runs 15 residues. V lost 5 bases to trimming and J lost 1 base, with 14 bases between them. Germline V gene lookup returns CDR1 SGHVS and CDR2 FQNEAQ. CDR3 coding DNA: TGTGCCAGCAGCGCCTGGACGGGGAGCCAAGAGACCCAGTACTTC. This codes for CASSAWTGSQETQYF.

The sample holds a few counts of this clone. Other DNA sequences of this sample code for an identical CDR3. The chain combines TRBV19 with TRBJ1-1; D unclear. V was cut by 3 bases and J by 2 bases, with 7 bases left in between. CDR1 is LNHDA, CDR2 SQIVND, per germline (reference sequence). The CDR3 runs to 13 residues. In DNA form, the CDR3 reads TGTGCCAGTAGTATCTCCGTAAACACTGAAGCTTTCTTT. Protein: CASSISVNTEAFF.

The chain links TRBV7-8 to TRBJ2-1; TRBD2 matches at 11 bases. Germline V gene data show CDR1 as SGHVS and CDR2 as FQNEAQ. V trimming: 4 bases; J trimming: 6 bases; junction bases outside the gene matches: 8. This CDR3 has 16 residues. This CDR3 reads CASSSPTSGGLNEQFF. The CDR3 DNA reads TGTGCCAGCAGCTCTCCTACTAGCGGGGGCCTCAATGAGCAGTTCTTC.

V gene TRBV10-2 combines with J gene TRBJ1-3; 7 positions match TRBD1. V lost 6 bases to trimming and J lost 4 bases; unmatched junction nucleotides: 12. The CDR3 length is 16 residues. CDR1 is WSHSY and CDR2 is SAAADI in the germline V gene. In nucleotides, the CDR3 is TGCGCCAGCAGCGACCCGGACAGGTTCCCCGGAAACACCATATATTTT. This sequence encodes CASSDPDRFPGNTIYF.

This chain links TRBV5-4 with TRBJ1-4, with D tentatively TRBD1 (5 bases). V was clipped by 3 bases and J by 6 bases, with 12 bases between them. CDR1 is SGHNT and CDR2 is YYREEE in the germline V gene (reference sequence). The CDR3 is made up of 14 amino acids. This CDR3 reads CASSSGRRDEKLFF. The CDR3 nucleotides are TGTGCCAGCAGCTCGGGACGGAGGGATGAAAAACTGTTTTTT. The full variable domain, completed using reference TRBV5-4 and TRBJ1-4, is ETGVTQSPTHLIKTRGQQVTLRCSSQSGHNTVSWYQQALGQGPQFIFQYYREEENGRGNFPPRFSGLQFPNYSSELNVNALELDDSALYLCASSSGRRDEKLFFGSGTQLSVL.

The chain recombines TRBV4-2 with TRBJ1-3, with a weak D call TRBD1 (5 bases). CDR1 is LGHNA and CDR2 is YNFKEQ in the germline V gene. Trimming cost V 0 bases and J 3 bases, with 9 bases left between them. The CDR3 length is 15 residues. The CDR3 region is CASSQESTDGNTIYF. As DNA, the CDR3 is TGTGCCAGCAGCCAAGAGTCGACAGATGGAAACACCATATATTTT.

The CDR3 bases are TGTGCCAGCAGTTCCTTAGCGGGGGCCAGGAATGAGCAGTTCTTC. This codes for CASSSLAGARNEQFF. The chain employs TRBV6-5 and TRBJ2-1; TRBD2 matches at 9 bases. The CDR3 consists of 15 residues. From germline, CDR1 is MNHEY and CDR2 SVGAGI. Trimming at V came to 4 bases and at J to 7 bases, leaving 8 bases not matched to a gene.

This clone was seen more than once but under ten times. This chain connects TRBV5-1 to TRBJ2-4, with 10 bases that match TRBD2. The CDR3 consists of 15 residues. With 1 base clipped from V and 8 bases from J, the junction kept 6 bases outside the gene matches. In germline, CDR1 is SGHRS, CDR2 YFSETQ. CDR3 in amino acids: CASSLRSGGAHIQYF. The CDR3 DNA reads as TGCGCCAGCAGCTTGCGCAGCGGGGGGGCGCACATTCAGTACTTC.

The chain joins TRBV28 to TRBJ2-5; no reliable D call. The V end lost 8 bases, the J end lost 2 bases, and 15 bases lay between the germline ends. Germline V gives CDR1 MDHEN, CDR2 SYDVKM. The CDR3 loop spans 14 amino acids. The CDR3 nucleotides are TGTGCCAGCGTTTCGTCTTATCTTCAAGAGACCCAGTACTTC. It codes for CASVSSYLQETQYF.

This chain uses TRBV25-1 with TRBJ1-2; D perhaps matches TRBD1 (6 bases). Germline CDR1 reads MGHDK; CDR2 reads SYGVNS. The CDR3 has 12 residues. Trimming took off 2 bases at V and 7 bases at J, with 8 bases between the two ends. CDR3 coding DNA: TGTGCCAGCAGTGAACAGGGGCCTGGCTACACCTTC. Translating gives CASSEQGPGYTF.

V gene TRBV27 combines with J gene TRBJ1-2; 7 positions agree with TRBD1. This CDR3 comprises 14 residues. The J segment lost 1 base and the V segment lost 5 bases, leaving 4 bases of the junction unmatched. The germline V gene encodes CDR1 MNHEY and CDR2 SMNVEV (reference sequence). CDR3 sequence reads: CASSPGTVNYGYTF. CDR3 coding DNA: TGTGCCAGCAGTCCGGGGACAGTTAACTATGGCTACACCTTC.

This clone was observed a single time. This chain connects TRBV5-6 to TRBJ2-7; D uncertain. Germline CDR1 SGHDT, CDR2 YYEEEE. V lost 1 base to trimming and J lost 7 bases, with 15 bases between them. The CDR3 totals 14 residues. The CDR3 DNA sequence: TGTGCCAGCAGCTTGCGGCTGGCGGTTGGAGAGCAGTACTTC. This encodes CASSLRLAVGEQYF. Full variable domain (remainder filled in from reference TRBV5-6 and TRBJ2-7): DAGVTQSPTHLIKTRGQQVTLRCSPKSGHDTVSWYQQALGQGPQFIFQYYEEEERQRGNFPDRFSGHQFPNYSSELNVNALLLGDSALYLCASSLRLAVGEQYFGPGTRLTVT.

The chain combines TRBV6-5 with TRBJ1-2, with TRBD1 as a possible D gene (5 bases). The V and J ends lost 4 bases and 6 bases respectively, with 12 bases between them. The germline V gene has CDR1 MNHEY and CDR2 SVGAGI. The CDR3 has 13 amino acids. The CDR3 DNA sequence: TGTGCCAGCAGTTCGACAGTTCCGGATGGCTACACCTTC. This gives the protein CASSSTVPDGYTF.

This clone was observed a few times. The chain employs TRBV11-3 and TRBJ2-5; no clear D. This CDR3 comprises 15 residues. The V end was cut by 1 base, the J end by 2 bases, with 11 bases between. Germline values: CDR1 SGHNT, CDR2 YENEEA. Here the CDR3 DNA reads TGTGCCAGCAGCTTAGGGTTGACTGATCAAGAGACCCAGTACTTC. Its protein product is CASSLGLTDQETQYF.

J is TRBJ2-1 and V is TRBV5-1; 11 bases map to TRBD2. This CDR3 contains 17 residues. With V trimmed by 5 bases and J by 7 bases, 14 bases remained unmatched. Germline CDR1 SGHRS, CDR2 YFSETQ. This CDR3 reads CASRATFTLAGGNEQFF. CDR3 DNA sequence: TGCGCCAGCAGGGCTACTTTTACTCTAGCGGGGGGTAATGAGCAGTTCTTC.

The J gene is TRBJ2-1, the V gene TRBV5-1, with 8 nucleotides matching TRBD1. The length of the CDR3 is 17 residues. J was trimmed by 5 bases and V by 1 base; bases with no gene match: 11. Germline CDR1 reads SGHRS; CDR2 reads YFSETQ. The CDR3 loop is CASSLMVGTGENNEQFF. CDR3 bases: TGCGCCAGCAGCTTGATGGTTGGGACAGGCGAAAACAATGAGCAGTTCTTC.

The chain employs TRBV5-4 and TRBJ1-2; TRBD1 agrees at 8 bases. Looked up from germline, CDR1 is SGHNT and CDR2 is YYREEE (reference sequence). The trim removed 2 bases at V and 4 bases at J, leaving 7 bases unmatched. There are 15 residues in the CDR3. CDR3 sequence: CASSFTGTGTYGYTF. The CDR3 DNA follows: TGTGCCAGCAGCTTTACCGGGACAGGTACCTATGGCTACACCTTC.

This chain uses TRBV27 with TRBJ1-6, with a possible D match to TRBD1 (6 bases). V was clipped by 7 bases and J by 0 bases, with 19 bases between them. Germline V gives CDR1 MNHEY, CDR2 SMNVEV (reference sequence). CDR3 size: 18 residues. The CDR3 reads CASKWGGGTSSYNSPLHF. The DNA of the CDR3 is TGTGCCAGCAAGTGGGGGGGCGGAACGAGCTCCTATAATTCACCCCTCCACTTT.

This chain links TRBV18 with TRBJ1-1, with unresolved D. Germline CDR1 is KGHSH and CDR2 is LQKENI. The V end was cut by 2 bases, the J end by 0 bases, with 10 bases between. The CDR3 has 15 amino acids. The CDR3 is CASSPSAAMNTEAFF. The CDR3 DNA sequence: TGTGCCAGCTCACCAAGTGCGGCTATGAACACTGAAGCTTTCTTT.

The chain employs TRBV30 and TRBJ1-4; 7 nucleotides agree with TRBD1. The CDR3 loop spans 16 amino acids. Losses at the gene ends were 0 bases for V and 7 bases for J; bases not matched to a gene: 11. Germline V gives CDR1 GTSNPN, CDR2 SVGIG (reference sequence). The CDR3 DNA reads as TGTGCCTGGAGTGTTAACCGACAGGGTTTACCTGAAAAACTGTTTTTT. Residues: CAWSVNRQGLPEKLFF.

The chain is built from TRBV19 and TRBJ1-2; 11 nucleotides agree with TRBD1. Germline V gives CDR1 LNHDA, CDR2 SQIVND (reference sequence). The CDR3 consists of 13 residues. The V gene end was trimmed by 11 bases and the J gene end by 6 bases; junction bases not matched to a gene: 8. The CDR3 coding sequence is TGTGCCGGGGGGGGACAGGGGGATGATGGCTACACCTTC. Translation gives CAGGGQGDDGYTF.